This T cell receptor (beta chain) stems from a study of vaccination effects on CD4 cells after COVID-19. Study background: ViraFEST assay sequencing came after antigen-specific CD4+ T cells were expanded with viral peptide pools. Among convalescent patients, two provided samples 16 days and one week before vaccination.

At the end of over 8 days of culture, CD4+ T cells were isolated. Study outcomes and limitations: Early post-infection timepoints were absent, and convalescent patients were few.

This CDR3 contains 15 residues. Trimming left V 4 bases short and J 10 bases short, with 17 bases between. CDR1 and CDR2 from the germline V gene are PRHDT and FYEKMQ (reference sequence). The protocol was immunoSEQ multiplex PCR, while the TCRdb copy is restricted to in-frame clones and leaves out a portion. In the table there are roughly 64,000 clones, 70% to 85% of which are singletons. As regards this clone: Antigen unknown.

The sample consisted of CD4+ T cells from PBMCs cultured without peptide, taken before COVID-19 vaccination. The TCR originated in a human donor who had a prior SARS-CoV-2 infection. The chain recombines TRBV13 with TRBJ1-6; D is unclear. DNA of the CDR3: TGTGCCAGCAGCTCTTCGGGCCCACTGCAATCACCCCTCCACTTT. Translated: CASSSSGPLQSPLHF.